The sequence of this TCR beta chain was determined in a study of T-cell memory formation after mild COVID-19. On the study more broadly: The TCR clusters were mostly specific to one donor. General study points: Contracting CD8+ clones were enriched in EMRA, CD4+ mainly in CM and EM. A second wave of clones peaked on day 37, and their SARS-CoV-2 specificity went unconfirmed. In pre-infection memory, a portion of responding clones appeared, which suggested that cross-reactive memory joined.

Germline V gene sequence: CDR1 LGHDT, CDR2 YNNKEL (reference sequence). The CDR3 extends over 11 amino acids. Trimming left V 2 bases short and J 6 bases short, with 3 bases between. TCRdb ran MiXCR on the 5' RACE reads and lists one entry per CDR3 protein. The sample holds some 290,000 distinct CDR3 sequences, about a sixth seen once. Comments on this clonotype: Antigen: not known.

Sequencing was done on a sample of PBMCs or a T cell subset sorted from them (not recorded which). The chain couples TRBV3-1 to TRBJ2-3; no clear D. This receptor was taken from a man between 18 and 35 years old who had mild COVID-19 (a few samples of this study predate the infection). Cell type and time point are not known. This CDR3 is CASSQKDTQYF. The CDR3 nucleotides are TGTGCCAGCAGCCAAAAGGATACGCAGTATTTT.